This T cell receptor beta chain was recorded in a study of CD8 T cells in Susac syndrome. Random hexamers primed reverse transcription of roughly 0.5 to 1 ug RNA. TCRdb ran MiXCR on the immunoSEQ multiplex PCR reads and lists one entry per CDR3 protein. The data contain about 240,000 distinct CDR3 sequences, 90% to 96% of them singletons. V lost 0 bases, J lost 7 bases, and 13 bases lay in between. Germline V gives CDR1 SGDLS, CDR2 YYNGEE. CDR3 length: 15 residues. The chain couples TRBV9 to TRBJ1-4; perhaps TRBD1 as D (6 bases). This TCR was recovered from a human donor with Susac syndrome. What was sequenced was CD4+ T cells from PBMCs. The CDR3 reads CASSVAPDRGEKLFF. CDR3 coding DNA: TGTGCCAGCAGCGTAGCCCCGGACAGAGGTGAAAAACTGTTTTTT. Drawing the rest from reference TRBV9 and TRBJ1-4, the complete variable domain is DSGVTQTPKHLITATGQRVTLRCSPRSGDLSVYWYQQSLDQGLQFLIQYYNGEERAKGNILERFSAQQFPDLHSELNLSSLELGDSALYFCASSVAPDRGEKLFFGSGTQLSVL.